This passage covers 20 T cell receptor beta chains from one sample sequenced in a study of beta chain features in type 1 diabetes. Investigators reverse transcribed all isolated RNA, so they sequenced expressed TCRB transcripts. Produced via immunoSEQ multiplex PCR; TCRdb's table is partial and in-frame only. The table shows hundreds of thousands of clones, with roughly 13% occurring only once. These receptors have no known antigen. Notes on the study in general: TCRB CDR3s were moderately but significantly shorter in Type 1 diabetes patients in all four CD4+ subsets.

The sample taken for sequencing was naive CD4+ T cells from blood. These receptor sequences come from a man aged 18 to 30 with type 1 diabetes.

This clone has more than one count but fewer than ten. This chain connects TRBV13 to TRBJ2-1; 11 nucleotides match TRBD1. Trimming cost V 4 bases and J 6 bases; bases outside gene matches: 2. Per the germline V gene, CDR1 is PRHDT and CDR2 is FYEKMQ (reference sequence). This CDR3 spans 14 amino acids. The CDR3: CASSSGTGGNEQFF. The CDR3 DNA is TGTGCCAGCAGCTCCGGGACAGGGGGCAATGAGCAGTTCTTC. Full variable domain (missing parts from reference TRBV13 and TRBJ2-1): AAGVIQSPRHLIKEKRETATLKCYPIPRHDTVYWYQQGPGQDPQFLISFYEKMQSDKGSIPDRFSAQQFSDYHSELNMSSLELGDSALYFCASSSGTGGNEQFFGPGTRLTVL.

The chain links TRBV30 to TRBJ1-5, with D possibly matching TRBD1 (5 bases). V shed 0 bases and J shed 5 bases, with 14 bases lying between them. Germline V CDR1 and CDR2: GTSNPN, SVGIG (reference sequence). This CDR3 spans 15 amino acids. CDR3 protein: CAWSVRAGWDQPQHF. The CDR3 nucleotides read TGTGCCTGGAGTGTACGGGCAGGGTGGGATCAGCCCCAGCATTTT. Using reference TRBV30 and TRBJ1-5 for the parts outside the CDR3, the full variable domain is SQTIHQWPATLVQPVGSPLSLECTVEGTSNPNLYWYRQAAGRGLQLLFYSVGIGQISSEVPQNLSASRPQDRQFILSSKKLLLSDSGFYLCAWSVRAGWDQPQHFGDGTRLSIL.

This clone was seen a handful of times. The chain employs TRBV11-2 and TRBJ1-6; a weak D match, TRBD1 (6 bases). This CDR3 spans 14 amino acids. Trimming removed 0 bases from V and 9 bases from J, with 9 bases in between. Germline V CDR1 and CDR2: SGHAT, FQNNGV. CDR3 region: CASSLEQGGSPLHF. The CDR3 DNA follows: TGTGCCAGCAGCTTAGAACAGGGTGGTTCACCCCTCCACTTT.

Here the CDR3 reads CASNTGGSGGNTIYF. The CDR3 DNA reads as TGTGCCAGCAATACAGGGGGTTCGGGAGGAAACACCATATATTTT. The J gene is TRBJ1-3, the V gene TRBV25-1; TRBD1 aligns across 8 bases. The germline V gene has CDR1 MGHDK and CDR2 SYGVNS. This CDR3 contains 15 residues. After removal of 7 bases from V and 4 bases from J, the junction contained 9 bases not matched to a gene.

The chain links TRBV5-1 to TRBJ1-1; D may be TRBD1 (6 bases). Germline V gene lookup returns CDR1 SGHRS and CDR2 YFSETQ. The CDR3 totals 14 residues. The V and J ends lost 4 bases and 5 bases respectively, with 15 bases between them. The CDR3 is CASSIGTIGTEAFF. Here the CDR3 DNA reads TGCGCCAGCAGCATAGGGACAATTGGGACTGAAGCTTTCTTT.

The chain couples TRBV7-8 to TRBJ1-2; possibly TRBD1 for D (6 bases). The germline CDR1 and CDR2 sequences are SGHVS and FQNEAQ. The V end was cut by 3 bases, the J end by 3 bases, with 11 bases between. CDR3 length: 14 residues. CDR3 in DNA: TGTGCCAGCAGCTTTTCAGGGGAGGACTATGGCTACACCTTC. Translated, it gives CASSFSGEDYGYTF. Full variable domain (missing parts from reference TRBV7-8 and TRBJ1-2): GAGVSQSPRYKVAKRGQDVALRCDPISGHVSLFWYQQALGQGPEFLTYFQNEAQLDKSGLPSDRFFAERPEGSVSTLKIQRTQQEDSAVYLCASSFSGEDYGYTFGSGTRLTVV.

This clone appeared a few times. The CDR3 loop is CASRGEYEQYF. As DNA, the CDR3 is TGTGCCAGTCGCGGGGAGTACGAGCAGTACTTC. V gene TRBV7-9 combines with J gene TRBJ2-7; tentative D call: TRBD2 (6 bases). With 9 bases removed from V and 4 bases from J, the gap between germline ends came to 10 bases. From germline, CDR1 is SEHNR and CDR2 FQNEAQ (reference sequence). This CDR3 has 11 residues.

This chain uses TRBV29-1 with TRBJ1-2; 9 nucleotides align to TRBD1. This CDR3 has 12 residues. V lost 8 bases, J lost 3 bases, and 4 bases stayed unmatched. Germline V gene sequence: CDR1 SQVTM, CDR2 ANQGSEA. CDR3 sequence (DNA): TGCAGCTGTAGGACAGGGGACTATGGCTACACCTTC. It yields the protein CSCRTGDYGYTF.

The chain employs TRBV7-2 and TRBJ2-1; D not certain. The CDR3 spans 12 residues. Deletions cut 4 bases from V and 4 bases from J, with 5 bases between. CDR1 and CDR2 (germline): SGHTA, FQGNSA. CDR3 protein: CASSSLYNEQFF. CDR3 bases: TGTGCCAGCAGCTCGCTGTACAATGAGCAGTTCTTC. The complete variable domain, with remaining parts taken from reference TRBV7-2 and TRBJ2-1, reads GAGVSQSPSNKVTEKGKDVELRCDPISGHTALYWYRQSLGQGLEFLIYFQGNSAPDKSGLPSDRFSAERTGGSVSTLTIQRTQQEDSAVYLCASSSLYNEQFFGPGTRLTVL.

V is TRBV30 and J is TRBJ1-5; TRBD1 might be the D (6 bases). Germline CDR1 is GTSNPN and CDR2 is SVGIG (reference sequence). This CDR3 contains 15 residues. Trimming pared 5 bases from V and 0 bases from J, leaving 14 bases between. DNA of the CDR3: TGTGCCTGGGGACGAGGGGGATATAGCAATCAGCCCCAGCATTTT. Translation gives CAWGRGGYSNQPQHF. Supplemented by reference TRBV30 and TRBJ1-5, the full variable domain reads SQTIHQWPATLVQPVGSPLSLECTVEGTSNPNLYWYRQAAGRGLQLLFYSVGIGQISSEVPQNLSASRPQDRQFILSSKKLLLSDSGFYLCAWGRGGYSNQPQHFGDGTRLSIL.

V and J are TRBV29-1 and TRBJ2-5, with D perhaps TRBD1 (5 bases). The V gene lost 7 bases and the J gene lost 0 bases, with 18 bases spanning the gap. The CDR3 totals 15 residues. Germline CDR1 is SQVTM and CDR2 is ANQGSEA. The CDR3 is CSAFSWTIDQETQYF. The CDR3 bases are TGCAGCGCCTTCTCCTGGACAATAGACCAAGAGACCCAGTACTTC.

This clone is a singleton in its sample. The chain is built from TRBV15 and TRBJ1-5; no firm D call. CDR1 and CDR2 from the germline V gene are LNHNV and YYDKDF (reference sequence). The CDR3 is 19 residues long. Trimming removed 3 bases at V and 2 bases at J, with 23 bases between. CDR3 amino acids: CATSSVLLWASGGNQPQHF. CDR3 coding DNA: TGTGCCACCAGCAGTGTCTTGCTGTGGGCCTCTGGGGGCAATCAGCCCCAGCATTTT. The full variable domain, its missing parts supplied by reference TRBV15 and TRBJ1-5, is DAMVIQNPRYQVTQFGKPVTLSCSQTLNHNVMYWYQQKSSQAPKLLFHYYDKDFNNEADTPDNFQSRRPNTSFCFLDIRSPGLGDTAMYLCATSSVLLWASGGNQPQHFGDGTRLSIL.

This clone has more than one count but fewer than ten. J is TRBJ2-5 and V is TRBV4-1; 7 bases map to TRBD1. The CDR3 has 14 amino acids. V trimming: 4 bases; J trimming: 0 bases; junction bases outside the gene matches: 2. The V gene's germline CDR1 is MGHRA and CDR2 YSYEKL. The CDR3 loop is CASSPGQYQETQYF. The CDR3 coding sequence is TGCGCCAGCAGCCCGGGACAGTACCAAGAGACCCAGTACTTC.

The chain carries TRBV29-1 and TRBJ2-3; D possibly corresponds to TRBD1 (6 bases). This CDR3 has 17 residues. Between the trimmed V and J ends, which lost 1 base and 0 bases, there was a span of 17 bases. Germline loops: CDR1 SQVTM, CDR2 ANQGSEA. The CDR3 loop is CSVEGRGNGPSTDTQYF. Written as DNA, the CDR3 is TGCAGCGTTGAAGGTAGGGGGAACGGGCCTAGCACAGATACGCAGTATTTT.

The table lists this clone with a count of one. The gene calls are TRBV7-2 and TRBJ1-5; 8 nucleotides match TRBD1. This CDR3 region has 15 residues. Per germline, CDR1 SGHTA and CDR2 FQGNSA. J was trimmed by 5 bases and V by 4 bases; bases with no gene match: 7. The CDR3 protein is CASSSSGTGYQPQHF. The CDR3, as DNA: TGTGCCAGCAGCTCGTCCGGGACAGGTTATCAGCCCCAGCATTTT.

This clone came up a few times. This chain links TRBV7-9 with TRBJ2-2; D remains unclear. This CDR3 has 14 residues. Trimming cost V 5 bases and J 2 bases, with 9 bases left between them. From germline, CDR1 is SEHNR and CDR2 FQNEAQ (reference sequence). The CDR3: CASSPPVNTGELFF. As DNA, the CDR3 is TGTGCCAGCAGCCCACCTGTAAACACCGGGGAGCTGTTTTTT.

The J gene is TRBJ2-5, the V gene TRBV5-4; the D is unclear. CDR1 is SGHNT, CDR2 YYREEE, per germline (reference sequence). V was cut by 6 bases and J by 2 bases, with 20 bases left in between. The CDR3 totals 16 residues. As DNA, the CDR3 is TGTGCCAGCACCCCTAACCCGAATTACCTTCAAGAGACCCAGTACTTC. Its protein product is CASTPNPNYLQETQYF. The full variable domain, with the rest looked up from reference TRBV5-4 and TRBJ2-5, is ETGVTQSPTHLIKTRGQQVTLRCSSQSGHNTVSWYQQALGQGPQFIFQYYREEENGRGNFPPRFSGLQFPNYSSELNVNALELDDSALYLCASTPNPNYLQETQYFGPGTRLLVL.

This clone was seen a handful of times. The CDR3 region has the DNA TGTGCCAGCAGCCCAGGGACAGCCAATGAAAAACTGTTTTTT. This encodes CASSPGTANEKLFF. The V and J genes are TRBV7-9 and TRBJ1-4; 7 bases are a match to TRBD1. CDR1 and CDR2 (germline): SEHNR, FQNEAQ (reference sequence). The CDR3 covers 14 residues. Trimming removed 5 bases from V and 5 bases from J; junction bases left unmatched: 5.

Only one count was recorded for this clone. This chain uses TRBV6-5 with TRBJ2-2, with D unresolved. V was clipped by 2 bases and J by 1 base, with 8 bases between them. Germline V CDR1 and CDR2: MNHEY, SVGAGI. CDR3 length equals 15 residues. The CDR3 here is CASSYGYGNTGELFF. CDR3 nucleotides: TGTGCCAGCAGTTACGGATACGGGAACACCGGGGAGCTGTTTTTT.

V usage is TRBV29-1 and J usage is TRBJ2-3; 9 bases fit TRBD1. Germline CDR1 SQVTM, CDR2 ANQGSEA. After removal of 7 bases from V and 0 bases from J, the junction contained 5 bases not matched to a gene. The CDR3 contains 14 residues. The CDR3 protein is CSAGQGSSTDTQYF. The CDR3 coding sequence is TGCAGCGCCGGACAGGGGTCCAGCACAGATACGCAGTATTTT.